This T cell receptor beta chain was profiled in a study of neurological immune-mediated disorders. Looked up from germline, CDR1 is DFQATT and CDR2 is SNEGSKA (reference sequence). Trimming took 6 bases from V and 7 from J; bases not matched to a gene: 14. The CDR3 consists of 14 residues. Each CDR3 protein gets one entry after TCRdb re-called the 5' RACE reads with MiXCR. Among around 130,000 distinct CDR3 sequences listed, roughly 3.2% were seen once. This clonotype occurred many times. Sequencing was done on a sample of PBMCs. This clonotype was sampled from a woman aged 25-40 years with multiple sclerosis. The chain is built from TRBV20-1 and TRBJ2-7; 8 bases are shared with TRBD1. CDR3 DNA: TGCAGTGCCACCCTAGGGGACAGGCCTCGGGAGCAGTACTTC. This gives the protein CSATLGDRPREQYF.